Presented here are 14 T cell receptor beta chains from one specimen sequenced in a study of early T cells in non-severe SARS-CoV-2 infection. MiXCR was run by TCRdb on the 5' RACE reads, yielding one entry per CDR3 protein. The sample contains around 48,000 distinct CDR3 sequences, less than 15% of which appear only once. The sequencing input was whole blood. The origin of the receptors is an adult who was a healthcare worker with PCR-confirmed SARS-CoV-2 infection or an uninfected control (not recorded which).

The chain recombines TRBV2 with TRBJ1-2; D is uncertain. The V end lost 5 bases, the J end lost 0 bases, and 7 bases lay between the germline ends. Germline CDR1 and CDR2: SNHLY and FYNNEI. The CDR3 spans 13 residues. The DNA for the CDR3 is TGTGCCAGCAGTCCAGAAGCTAACTATGGCTACACCTTC. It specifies CASSPEANYGYTF.

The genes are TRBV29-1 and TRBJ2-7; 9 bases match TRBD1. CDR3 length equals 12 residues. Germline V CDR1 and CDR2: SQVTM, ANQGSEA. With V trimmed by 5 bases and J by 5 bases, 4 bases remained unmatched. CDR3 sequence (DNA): TGCAGCGTTCACAGGGGGCAAGACGAGCAGTACTTC. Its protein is CSVHRGQDEQYF.

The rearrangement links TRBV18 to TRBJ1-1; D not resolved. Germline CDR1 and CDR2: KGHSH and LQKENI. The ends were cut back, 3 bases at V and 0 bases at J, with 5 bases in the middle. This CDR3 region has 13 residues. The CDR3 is CASSPVVNTEAFF. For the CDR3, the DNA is TGTGCCAGCTCACCGGTAGTGAACACTGAAGCTTTCTTT.

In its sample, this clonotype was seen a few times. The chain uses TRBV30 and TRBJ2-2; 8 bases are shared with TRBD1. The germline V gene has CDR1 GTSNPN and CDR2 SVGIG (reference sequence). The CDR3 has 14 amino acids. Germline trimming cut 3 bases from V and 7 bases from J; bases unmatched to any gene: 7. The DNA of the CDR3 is TGTGCCTGGAGATCCAGGGGGCCGGGCGGGGAGCTGTTTTTT. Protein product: CAWRSRGPGGELFF.

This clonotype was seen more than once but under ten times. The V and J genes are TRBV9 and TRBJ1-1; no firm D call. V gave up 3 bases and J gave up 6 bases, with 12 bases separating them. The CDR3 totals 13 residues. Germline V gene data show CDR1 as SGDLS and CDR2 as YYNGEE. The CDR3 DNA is TGTGCCAGCAGCGCTGACCGTTCTGCTGAAGCTTTCTTT. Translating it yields CASSADRSAEAFF.

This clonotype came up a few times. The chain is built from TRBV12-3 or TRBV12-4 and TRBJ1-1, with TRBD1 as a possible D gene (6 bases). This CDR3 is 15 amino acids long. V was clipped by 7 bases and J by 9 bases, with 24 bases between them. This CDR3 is CASTLFSGGPVKAFF. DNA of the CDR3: TGTGCCAGCACCCTCTTTTCGGGGGGCCCGGTAAAAGCTTTCTTT.

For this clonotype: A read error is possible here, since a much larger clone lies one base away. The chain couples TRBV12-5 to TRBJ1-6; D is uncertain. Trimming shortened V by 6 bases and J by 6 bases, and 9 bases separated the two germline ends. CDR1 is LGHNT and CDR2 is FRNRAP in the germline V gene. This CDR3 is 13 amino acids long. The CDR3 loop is CASGDWVNSPLHF. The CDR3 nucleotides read TGTGCTAGTGGGGACTGGGTTAATTCACCCCTCCACTTT.

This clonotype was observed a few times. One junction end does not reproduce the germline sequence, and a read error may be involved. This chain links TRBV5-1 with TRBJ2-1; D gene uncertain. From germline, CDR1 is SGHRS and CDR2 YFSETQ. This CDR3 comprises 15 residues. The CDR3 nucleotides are TGCGCCAGCAGCTTGGTAATTGGGTCCTCCAATGAGCAGTTCTTC. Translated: CASSLVIGSSNEQFF.

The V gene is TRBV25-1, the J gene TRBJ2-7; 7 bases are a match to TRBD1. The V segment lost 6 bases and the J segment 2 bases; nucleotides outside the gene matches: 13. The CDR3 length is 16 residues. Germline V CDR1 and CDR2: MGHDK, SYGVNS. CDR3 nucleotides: TGTGCCAGCAGAGCACTAGGACAGGCAAAACCCTACGAGCAGTACTTC. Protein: CASRALGQAKPYEQYF.

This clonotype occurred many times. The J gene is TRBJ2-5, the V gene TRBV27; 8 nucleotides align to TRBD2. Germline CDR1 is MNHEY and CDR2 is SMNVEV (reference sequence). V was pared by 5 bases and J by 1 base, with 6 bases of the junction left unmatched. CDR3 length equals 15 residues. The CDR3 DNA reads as TGTGCCAGCAGTGCCCTCGGGGGGGCCCAAGAGACCCAGTACTTC. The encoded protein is CASSALGGAQETQYF.

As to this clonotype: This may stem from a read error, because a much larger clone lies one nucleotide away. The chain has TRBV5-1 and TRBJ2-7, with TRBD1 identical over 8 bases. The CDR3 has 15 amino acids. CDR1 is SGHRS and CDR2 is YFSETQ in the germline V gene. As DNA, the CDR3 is TGCGCCAGCAGCACCAGGGGGCAACGATCTCTCGAGAAGTACTTC. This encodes CASSTRGQRSLEKYF.

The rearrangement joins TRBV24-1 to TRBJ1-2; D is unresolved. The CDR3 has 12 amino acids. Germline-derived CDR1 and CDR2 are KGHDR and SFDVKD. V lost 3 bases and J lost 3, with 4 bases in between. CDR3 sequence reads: CATSDPHYGYTF. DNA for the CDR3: TGTGCCACCAGTGATCCACACTATGGCTACACCTTC.

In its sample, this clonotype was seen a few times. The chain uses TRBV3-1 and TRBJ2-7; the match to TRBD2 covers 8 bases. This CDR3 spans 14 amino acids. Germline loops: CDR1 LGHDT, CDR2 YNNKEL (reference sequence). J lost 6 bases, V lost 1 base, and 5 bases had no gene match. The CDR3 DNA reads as TGTGCCAGCAGCCAAGGACGGGGGGGACGCGAGCAGTACTTC. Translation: CASSQGRGGREQYF.

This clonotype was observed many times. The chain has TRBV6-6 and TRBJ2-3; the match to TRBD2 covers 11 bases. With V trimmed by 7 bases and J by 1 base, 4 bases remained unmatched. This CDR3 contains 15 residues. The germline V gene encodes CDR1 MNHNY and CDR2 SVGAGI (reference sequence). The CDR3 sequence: CASTKLAGGTDTQYF. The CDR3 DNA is TGTGCCAGCACGAAACTAGCGGGAGGCACAGATACGCAGTATTTT.